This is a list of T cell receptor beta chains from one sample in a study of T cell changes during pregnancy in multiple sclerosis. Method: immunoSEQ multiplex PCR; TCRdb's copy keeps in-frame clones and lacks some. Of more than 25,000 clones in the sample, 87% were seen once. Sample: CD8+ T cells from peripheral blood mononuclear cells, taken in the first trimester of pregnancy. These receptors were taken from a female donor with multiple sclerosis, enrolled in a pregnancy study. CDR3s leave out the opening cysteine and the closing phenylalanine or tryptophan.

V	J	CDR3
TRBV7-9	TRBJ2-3	ASSSNEVGGTDTQY
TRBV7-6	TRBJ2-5	ASSREFFSPTLNQETQY
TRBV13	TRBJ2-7	ASSSGMGGTDYEQY
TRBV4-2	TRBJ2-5	ASSQDLTGLQETQY
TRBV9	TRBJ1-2	ASSVGLDRGDGYT
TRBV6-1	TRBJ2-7	ASSDPRDRDYEQY
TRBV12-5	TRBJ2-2	ASGLVAVRGRSHTGELF
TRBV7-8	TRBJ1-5	ASSLSRQSNQPQH
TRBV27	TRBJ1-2	ASSSVEYDGYT
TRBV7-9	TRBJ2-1	ASSLEGMAGASGEQF
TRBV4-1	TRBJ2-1	ASSQRLSGSSYNEQF
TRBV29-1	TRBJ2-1	SVVAGWQF
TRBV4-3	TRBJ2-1	ASSQVAFGLINNEQF
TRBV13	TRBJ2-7	ASSQSSSYEQY
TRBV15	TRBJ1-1	ATRTGRQGGTEAF
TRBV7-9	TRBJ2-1	ASSLGGERYNEQF
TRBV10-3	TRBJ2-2	AISEKTVPGELF
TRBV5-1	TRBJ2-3	ASSLGTLDTQY
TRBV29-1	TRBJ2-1	SVEGAGQVNEQF
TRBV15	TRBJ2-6	ATSRDGRNSGANVLT
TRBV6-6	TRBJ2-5	ASSPSTGGDQETQY
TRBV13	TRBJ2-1	ASSLGRAGGPGNEQF
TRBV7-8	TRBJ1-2	ASRPGQGDHRDGYT
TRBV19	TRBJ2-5	ASSPERTLETQY
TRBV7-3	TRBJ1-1	ASSSPLGVVNTEAF
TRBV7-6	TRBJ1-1	ASSNRDRGYTEAF
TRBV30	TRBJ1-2	ACTGDYGYT
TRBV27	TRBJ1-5	ASSLLGGNQPQH
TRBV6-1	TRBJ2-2	ASSEGERDTGELF
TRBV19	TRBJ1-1	ASSIQYSNTEAF
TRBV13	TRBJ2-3	ASSLAGEDTQY
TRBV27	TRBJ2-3	ASSLAQQANTQY
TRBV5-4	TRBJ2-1	ASSLYRSSYNEQF
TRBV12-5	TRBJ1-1	ATREQGVRNTEAF
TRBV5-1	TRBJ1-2	ASSWGVWGNYGYT
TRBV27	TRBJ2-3	ASSLMASGGGTDTQY
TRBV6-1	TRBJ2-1	ASSGAVGNSAEQF
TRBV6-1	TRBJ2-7	ASSEISGYLPYEQY
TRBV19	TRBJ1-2	ASSILGSESDYGYT
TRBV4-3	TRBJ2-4	ASSQDRAGGGQNIQY
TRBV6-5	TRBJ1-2	ATFLSDRGGYGYT
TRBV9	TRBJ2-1	ASSWDRGNNEQF
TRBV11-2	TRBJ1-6	ASSLGRGLGSPLH
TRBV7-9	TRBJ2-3	ASSLPRSGLSTDTQY
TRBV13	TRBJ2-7	ASSLTVGGAYEQY
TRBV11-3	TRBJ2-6	ASSPPRGSGANVLT
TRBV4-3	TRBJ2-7	ASSQDASGSSYEQY
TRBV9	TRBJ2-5	ASSVDGEVETQY
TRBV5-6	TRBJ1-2	ASSLELDRNYGYT
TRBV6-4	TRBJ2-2	ASSESGSNTGELF
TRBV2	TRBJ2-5	ASSDPGRGETQY
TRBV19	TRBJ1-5	ASSNLGVSNQPQH
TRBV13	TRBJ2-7	ASSLAGGRFEQY
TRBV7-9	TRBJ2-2	ASSPTSGRAAGELF
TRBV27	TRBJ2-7	ASSLGGRFNEQY
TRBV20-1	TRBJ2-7	SARGDYEQY
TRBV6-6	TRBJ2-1	ASRVGGAPYNEQF